What follows is one T cell receptor beta chain and its context. The data were taken from a study of blood T cell repertoires in COVID-19. Study at large: The origin of the acute and convalescent COVID-19 samples was the United States, Italy and Spain.

Participants spanned ages roughly 18 to 95 years and resided in fewer than 30 US areas. In assigning cohorts, the study relied on participant-reported clinical history. Donors of Cohort 3 who recovered were those that had two negative PCRs, clearance, or symptom resolution. Sequencing was performed with immunoSEQ multiplex PCR; in TCRdb, only in-frame clones are kept and a portion is missing. Of roughly 160,000 clones listed, approximately 80% are singletons. CDR3 size: 15 residues. V lost 7 bases and J lost 8, with 21 bases in between. From germline, CDR1 is SEHNR and CDR2 FQNEAQ (reference sequence).

This sequence was found in a man between 45 and 60 years old who had recovered from COVID-19. The sequencing input was PBMCs or T cells enriched from blood (not recorded which). The J gene is TRBJ2-1, the V gene TRBV7-9, with D perhaps matching TRBD2 (7 bases). The CDR3 loop reads CASTPAGKGGDEQFF. CDR3 in DNA: TGTGCCAGCACCCCCGCGGGAAAGGGGGGGGATGAGCAGTTCTTC.